This T cell receptor (beta chain) comes out of a study of blood T cell repertoires in COVID-19. At the level of the study: Samples of COVID-19 (acute and convalescent) were obtained from the United States, Italy and Spain. PBMCs, B-cell-depleted T cells, or T cells provided the cDNA or gDNA that made up the material.

The J segment lost 4 bases and the V segment lost 10 bases, leaving 14 bases of the junction unmatched. The germline CDR1 and CDR2 sequences are SGHNT and YYREEE (reference sequence). The CDR3 totals 15 residues. Authors' processing steps: Amplification from reference gene primers served as the basis for estimated nucleated cell counts. The data were produced by immunoSEQ multiplex PCR, yet TCRdb's version contains in-frame clones alone and is incomplete. V and J calls and clone size are as listed in that table; D and trimming were resolved from the DNA. The sample has some 220,000 clones; 80% to 90% are singletons.

V is TRBV5-4 and J is TRBJ2-3, with 8 nucleotides matching TRBD2. The clonotype originates from a man aged 50 to 59 who had recovered from COVID-19. Input material: peripheral blood. The CDR3 is CAVRSGTGGPDTQYF. The CDR3 DNA reads TGTGCCGTCAGGTCGGGGACGGGAGGGCCAGATACGCAGTATTTT. The full variable domain, in which reference TRBV5-4 and TRBJ2-3 provide the parts outside the CDR3, is ETGVTQSPTHLIKTRGQQVTLRCSSQSGHNTVSWYQQALGQGPQFIFQYYREEENGRGNFPPRFSGLQFPNYSSELNVNALELDDSALYLCAVRSGTGGPDTQYFGPGTRLTVL.